This T cell receptor beta chain appears in the sequencing data of a study of preoperative IRX-2 immunotherapy in early breast cancer. Profiled with immunoSEQ multiplex PCR; TCRdb holds only in-frame clones, not every one. The table lists 25,000 to 30,000 clones, nearly 90% of them singletons. Germline lookup yields CDR1 LGHNT and CDR2 FRNRAP. This CDR3 has 13 amino acids. The V end lost 5 bases, the J end lost 10 bases, and 15 bases lay between the germline ends. Indicated treatment: preoperative locoregional IRX-2 cytokine immunotherapy. Preoperative locoregional IRX-2 cytokine immunotherapy was tested in the phase Ib source study.

The chain employs TRBV12-5 and TRBJ2-1; the D gene is possibly TRBD2 (5 bases). Sample acquisition took place from a patient treated with IRX-2 immunotherapy. This TCR was recovered from a human donor with breast cancer. CDR3 sequence reads: CASGARGSGEQFF. The CDR3, as DNA: TGTGCTAGTGGTGCACGAGGGTCGGGCGAGCAGTTCTTC.